This T cell receptor beta chain was recovered during a study of T cells expressing NK-cell markers. Study background: There were seven HCMV-seropositive donors and one seronegative donor among the eight sequenced. Study-wide points: Dominant NKG2C+ clonotype frequencies of about 1.0-7.0% of CD8+ T cells were measured in over 5 donors.

cDNA encoding TCR beta was synthesized via 5'RACE template switching incorporating UMIs. TCRdb re-called the 5' RACE reads and shows each CDR3 protein once, DNA omitted. This table lists under 600,000 distinct CDR3 sequences. Points on this clonotype: What it recognizes is unknown.

Input material: blood T cells: a sorted CD56 or NKG2C T cell subset, CD4+ or CD8+ T cells, or bulk PBMC T cells (not recorded which). The clonotype was recovered from a woman between 45 and 60 years old in good health.

CDR3 loop: CASHATGGTDTQYF. The chain recombines TRBV12-3 or TRBV12-4 with TRBJ2-3; TCRdb gives TRBD1 as the D gene, but with no DNA this cannot be confirmed. The CDR3 length is 14 residues.